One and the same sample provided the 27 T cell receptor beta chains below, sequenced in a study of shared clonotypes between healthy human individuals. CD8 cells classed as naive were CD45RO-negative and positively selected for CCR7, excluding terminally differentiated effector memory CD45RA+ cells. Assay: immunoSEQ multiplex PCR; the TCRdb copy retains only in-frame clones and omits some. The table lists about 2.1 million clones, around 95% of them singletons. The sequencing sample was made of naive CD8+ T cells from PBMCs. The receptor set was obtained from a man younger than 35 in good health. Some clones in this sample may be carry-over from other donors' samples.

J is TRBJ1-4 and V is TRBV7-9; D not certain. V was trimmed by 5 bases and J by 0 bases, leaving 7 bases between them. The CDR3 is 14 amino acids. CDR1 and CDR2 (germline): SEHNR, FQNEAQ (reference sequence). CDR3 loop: CASSPLATNEKLFF. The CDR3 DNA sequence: TGTGCCAGCAGCCCACTCGCAACTAATGAAAAACTGTTTTTT.

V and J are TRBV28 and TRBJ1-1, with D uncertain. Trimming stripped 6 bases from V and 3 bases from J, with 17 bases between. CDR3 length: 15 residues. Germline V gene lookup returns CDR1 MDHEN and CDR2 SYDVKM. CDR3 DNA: TGTGCCAGCAGGCTCCTGATAGGGAGACACACTGAAGCTTTCTTT. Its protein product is CASRLLIGRHTEAFF.

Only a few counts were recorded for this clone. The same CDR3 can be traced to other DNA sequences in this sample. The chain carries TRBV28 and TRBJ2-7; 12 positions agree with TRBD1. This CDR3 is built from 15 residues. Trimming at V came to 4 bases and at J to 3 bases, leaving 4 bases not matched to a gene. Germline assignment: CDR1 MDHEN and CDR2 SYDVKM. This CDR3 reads CASSSGTGGGYEQYF. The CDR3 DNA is TGTGCCAGCAGTTCCGGGACAGGGGGCGGCTACGAGCAGTACTTC. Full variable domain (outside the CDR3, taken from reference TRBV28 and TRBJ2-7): DVKVTQSSRYLVKRTGEKVFLECVQDMDHENMFWYRQDPGLGLRLIYFSYDVKMKEKGDIPEGYSVSREKKERFSLILESASTNQTSMYLCASSSGTGGGYEQYFGPGTRLTVT.

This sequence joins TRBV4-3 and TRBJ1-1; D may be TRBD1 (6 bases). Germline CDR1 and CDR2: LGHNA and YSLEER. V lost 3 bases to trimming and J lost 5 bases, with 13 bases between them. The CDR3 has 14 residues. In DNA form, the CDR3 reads TGCGCCAGCAGCCAGTCAGGGGATGTGACTGAAGCTTTCTTT. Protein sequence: CASSQSGDVTEAFF.

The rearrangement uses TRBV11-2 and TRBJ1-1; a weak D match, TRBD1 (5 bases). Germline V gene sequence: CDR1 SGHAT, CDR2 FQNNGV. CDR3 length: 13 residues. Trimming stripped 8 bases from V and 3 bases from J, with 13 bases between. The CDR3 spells CASLLWGDTEAFF. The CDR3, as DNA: TGTGCCAGCTTACTTTGGGGGGACACTGAAGCTTTCTTT. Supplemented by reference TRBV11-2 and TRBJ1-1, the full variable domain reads EAGVAQSPRYKIIEKRQSVAFWCNPISGHATLYWYQQILGQGPKLLIQFQNNGVVDDSQLPKDRFSAERLKGVDSTLKIQPAKLEDSAVYLCASLLWGDTEAFFGQGTRLTVV.

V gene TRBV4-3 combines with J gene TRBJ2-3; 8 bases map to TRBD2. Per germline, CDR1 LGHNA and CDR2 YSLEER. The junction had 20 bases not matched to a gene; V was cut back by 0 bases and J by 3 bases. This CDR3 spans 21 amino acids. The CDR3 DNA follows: TGCGCCAGCAGCCAAGAGAGAGGGGCTTTGATAAGCGGGAGATTAACAGATACGCAGTATTTT. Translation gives CASSQERGALISGRLTDTQYF.

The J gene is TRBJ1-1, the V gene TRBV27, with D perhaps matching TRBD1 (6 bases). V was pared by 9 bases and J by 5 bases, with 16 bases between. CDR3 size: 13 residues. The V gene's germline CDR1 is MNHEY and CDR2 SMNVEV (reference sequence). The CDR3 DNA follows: TGTGCCAGTGGCAGGGGAAGGGGTACTGAAGCTTTCTTT. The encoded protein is CASGRGRGTEAFF.

This chain's CDR3 is CASSLSGGSRDTQYF. The CDR3 nucleotides read TGTGCCAGCAGTCTGTCAGGGGGAAGCAGGGATACGCAGTATTTT. The chain combines TRBV27 with TRBJ2-3; 7 nucleotides agree with TRBD1. J was trimmed by 6 bases and V by 5 bases; bases with no gene match: 11. This CDR3 is 15 amino acids long. CDR1 and CDR2 (germline): MNHEY, SMNVEV (reference sequence).

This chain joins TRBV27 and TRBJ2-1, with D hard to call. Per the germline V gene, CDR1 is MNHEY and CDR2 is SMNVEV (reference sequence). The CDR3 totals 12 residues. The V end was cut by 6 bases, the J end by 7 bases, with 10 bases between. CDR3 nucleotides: TGTGCCAGCAGGTCTGCGGTAAATGAGCAGTTCTTC. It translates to CASRSAVNEQFF.

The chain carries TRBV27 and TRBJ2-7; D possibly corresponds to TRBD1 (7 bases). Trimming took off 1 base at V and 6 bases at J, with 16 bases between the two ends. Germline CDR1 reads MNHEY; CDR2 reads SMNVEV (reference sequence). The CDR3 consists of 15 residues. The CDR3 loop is CASSLFGRGELEQYF. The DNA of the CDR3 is TGTGCCAGCAGTTTATTCGGCAGGGGGGAGCTCGAGCAGTACTTC.

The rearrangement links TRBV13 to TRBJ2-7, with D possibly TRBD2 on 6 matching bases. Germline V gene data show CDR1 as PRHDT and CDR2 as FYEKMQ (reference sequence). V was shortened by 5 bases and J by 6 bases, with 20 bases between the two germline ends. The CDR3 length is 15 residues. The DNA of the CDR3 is TGTGCCAGCAGCCCCCCGGGGAAGCGGAGGGGCGAGCAGTACTTC. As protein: CASSPPGKRRGEQYF.

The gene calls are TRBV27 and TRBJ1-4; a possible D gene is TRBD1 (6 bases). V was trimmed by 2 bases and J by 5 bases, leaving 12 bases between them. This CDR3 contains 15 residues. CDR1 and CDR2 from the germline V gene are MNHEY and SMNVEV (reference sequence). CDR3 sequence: CASSLVQGVNEKLFF. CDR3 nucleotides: TGTGCCAGCAGTTTAGTACAGGGAGTAAATGAAAAACTGTTTTTT.

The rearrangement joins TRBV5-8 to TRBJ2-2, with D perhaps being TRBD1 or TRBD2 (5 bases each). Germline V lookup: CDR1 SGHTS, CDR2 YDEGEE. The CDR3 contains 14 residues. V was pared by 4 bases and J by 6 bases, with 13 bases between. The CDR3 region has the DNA TGTGCCAGCAGCGGGACCTTAGGACCCGGGGAGCTGTTTTTT. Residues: CASSGTLGPGELFF.

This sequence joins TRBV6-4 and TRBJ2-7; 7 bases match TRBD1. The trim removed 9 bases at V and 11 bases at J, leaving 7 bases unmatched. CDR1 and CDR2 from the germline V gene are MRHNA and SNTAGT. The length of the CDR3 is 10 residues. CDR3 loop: CARNPGQKYF. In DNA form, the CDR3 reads TGTGCCAGGAACCCGGGACAGAAGTACTTC.

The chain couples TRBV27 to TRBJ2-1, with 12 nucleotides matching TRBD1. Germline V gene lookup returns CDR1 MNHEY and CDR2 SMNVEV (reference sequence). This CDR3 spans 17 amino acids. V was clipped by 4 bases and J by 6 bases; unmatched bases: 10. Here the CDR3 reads CASSYILGQGASNEQFF. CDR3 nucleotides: TGTGCCAGCAGTTATATTTTGGGACAGGGGGCTTCCAATGAGCAGTTCTTC.

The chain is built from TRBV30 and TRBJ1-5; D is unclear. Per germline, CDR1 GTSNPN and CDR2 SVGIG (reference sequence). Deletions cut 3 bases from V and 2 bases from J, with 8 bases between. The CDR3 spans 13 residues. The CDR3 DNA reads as TGTGCCTGGAGCTTTGGGGGCAATCAGCCCCAGCATTTT. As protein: CAWSFGGNQPQHF.

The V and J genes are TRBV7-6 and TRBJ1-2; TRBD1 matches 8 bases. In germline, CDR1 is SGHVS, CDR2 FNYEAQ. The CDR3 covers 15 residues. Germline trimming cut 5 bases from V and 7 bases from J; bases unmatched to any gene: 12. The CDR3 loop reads CASSRLRTGGGGYTF. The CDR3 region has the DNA TGTGCCAGCAGCCGACTCCGCACAGGGGGTGGTGGCTACACCTTC.

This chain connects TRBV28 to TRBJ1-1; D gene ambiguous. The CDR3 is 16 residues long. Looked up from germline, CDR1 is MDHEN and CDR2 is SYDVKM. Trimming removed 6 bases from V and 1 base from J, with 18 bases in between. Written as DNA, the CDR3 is TGTGCCAGCAGCCGGGGTCCCCGTCTCTCGAACACTGAAGCTTTCTTT. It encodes CASSRGPRLSNTEAFF.

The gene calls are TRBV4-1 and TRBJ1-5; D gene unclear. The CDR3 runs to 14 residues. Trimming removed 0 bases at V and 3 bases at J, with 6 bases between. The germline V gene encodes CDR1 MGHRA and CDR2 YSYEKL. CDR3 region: CASSQDSYNQPQHF. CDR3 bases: TGCGCCAGCAGCCAAGATAGCTACAATCAGCCCCAGCATTTT.

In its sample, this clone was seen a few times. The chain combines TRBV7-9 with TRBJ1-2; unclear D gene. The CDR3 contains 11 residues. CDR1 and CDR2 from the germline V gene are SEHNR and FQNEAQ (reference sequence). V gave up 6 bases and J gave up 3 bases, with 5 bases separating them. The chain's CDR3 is CASRMDYGYTF. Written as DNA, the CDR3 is TGTGCCAGCAGAATGGACTATGGCTACACCTTC.

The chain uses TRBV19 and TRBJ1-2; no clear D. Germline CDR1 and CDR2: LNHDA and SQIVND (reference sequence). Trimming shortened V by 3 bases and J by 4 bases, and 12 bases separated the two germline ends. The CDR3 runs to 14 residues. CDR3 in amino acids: CASSMYGLSYGYTF. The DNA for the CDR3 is TGTGCCAGTAGTATGTACGGTTTAAGCTATGGCTACACCTTC.

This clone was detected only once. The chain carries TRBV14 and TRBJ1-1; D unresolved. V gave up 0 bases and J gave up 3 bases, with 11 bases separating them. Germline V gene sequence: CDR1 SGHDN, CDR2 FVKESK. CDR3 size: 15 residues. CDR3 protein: CASSQDLLWDTEAFF. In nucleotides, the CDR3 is TGTGCCAGCAGCCAAGATCTGTTATGGGACACTGAAGCTTTCTTT.

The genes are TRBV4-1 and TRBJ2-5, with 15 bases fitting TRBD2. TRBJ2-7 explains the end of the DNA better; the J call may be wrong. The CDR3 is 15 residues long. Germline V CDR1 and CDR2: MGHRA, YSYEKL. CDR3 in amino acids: CASSQGLAGGYEQYF. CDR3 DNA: TGCGCCAGCAGCCAGGGACTAGCGGGAGGCTACGAGCAGTACTTC.

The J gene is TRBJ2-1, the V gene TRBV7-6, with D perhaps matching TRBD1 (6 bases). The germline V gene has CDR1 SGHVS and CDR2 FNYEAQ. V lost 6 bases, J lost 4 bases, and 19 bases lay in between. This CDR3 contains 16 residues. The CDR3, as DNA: TGTGCCAGCAGTGTTTTGGGCAGGGGCGGATACAATGAGCAGTTCTTC. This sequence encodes CASSVLGRGGYNEQFF. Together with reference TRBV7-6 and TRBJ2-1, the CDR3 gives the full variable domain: GAGVSQSPRYKVTKRGQDVALRCDPISGHVSLYWYRQALGQGPEFLTYFNYEAQQDKSGLPNDRFSAERPEGSISTLTIQRTEQRDSAMYRCASSVLGRGGYNEQFFGPGTRLTVL.

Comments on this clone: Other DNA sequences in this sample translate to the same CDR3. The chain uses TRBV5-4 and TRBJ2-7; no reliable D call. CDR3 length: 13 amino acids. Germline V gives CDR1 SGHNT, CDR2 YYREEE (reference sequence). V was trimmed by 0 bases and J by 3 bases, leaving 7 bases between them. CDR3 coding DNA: TGTGCCAGCAGCTTGGGAGGAAACTACGAGCAGTACTTC. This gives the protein CASSLGGNYEQYF.

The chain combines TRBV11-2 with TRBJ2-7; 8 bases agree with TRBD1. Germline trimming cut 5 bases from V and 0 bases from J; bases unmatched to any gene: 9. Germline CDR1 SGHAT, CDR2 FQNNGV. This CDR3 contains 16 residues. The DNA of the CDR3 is TGTGCCAGCAGCGCCCGGGACAGGCGCTTCTCCTACGAGCAGTACTTC. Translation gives CASSARDRRFSYEQYF. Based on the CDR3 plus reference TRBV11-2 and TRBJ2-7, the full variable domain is EAGVAQSPRYKIIEKRQSVAFWCNPISGHATLYWYQQILGQGPKLLIQFQNNGVVDDSQLPKDRFSAERLKGVDSTLKIQPAKLEDSAVYLCASSARDRRFSYEQYFGPGTRLTVT.

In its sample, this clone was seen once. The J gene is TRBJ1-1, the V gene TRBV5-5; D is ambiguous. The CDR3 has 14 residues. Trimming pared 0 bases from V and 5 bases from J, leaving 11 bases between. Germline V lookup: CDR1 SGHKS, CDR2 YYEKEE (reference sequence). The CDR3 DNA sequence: TGTGCCAGCAGCTTGGGCGGGGTGAGGACTGAAGCTTTCTTT. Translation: CASSLGGVRTEAFF.